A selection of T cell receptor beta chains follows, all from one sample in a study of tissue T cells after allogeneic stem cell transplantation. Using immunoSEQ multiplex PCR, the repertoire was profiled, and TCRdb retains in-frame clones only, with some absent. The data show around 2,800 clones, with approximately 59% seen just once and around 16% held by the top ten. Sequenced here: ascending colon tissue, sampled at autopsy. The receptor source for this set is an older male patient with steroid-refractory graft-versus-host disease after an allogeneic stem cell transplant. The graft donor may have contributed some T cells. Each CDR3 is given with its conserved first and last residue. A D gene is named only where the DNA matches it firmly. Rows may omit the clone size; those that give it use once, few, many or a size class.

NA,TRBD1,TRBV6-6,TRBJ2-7,TGTGCCAGCAGGCAGGGGGTCGTTTCCTACGAGCAGTACTTC,CASRQGVVSYEQYF
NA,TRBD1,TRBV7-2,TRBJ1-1,TGTGCCAGCAGCTTATTGGCAGGGGGCCGGAACACTGAAGCTTTCTTT,CASSLLAGGRNTEAFF
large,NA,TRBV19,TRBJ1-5,TGTGCCAGTAGTATCTCCTGGCAAGAACTAAATCAGCCCCAGCATTTT,CASSISWQELNQPQHF
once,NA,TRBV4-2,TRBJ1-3,TGTGCCAGCAGCCAAGAAAGGGGCAGCTCTGGAAACACCATATATTTT,CASSQERGSSGNTIYF
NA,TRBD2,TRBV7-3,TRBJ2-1,TGTGCCAGCAGCTCGCGACTAGCGGAAAGTAATGAGCAGTTCTTC,CASSSRLAESNEQFF
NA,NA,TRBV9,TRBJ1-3,TGTGCCAGCAGCTCCGATTTATTACTTGGAAACACCATATATTTT,CASSSDLLLGNTIYF
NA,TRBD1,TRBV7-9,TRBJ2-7,TGTGCCAGCAGCTTAGCCCGACAGGGGGGTAACTACGAGCAGTACTTC,CASSLARQGGNYEQYF
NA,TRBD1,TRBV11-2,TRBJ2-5,TGTGCCAGCAGCTTAGCCCCGACAGGGCGAGAGACCCAGTACTTC,CASSLAPTGRETQYF
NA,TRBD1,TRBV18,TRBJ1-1,TGTGCCAGCTCAGAGGGACAGGGGGCAACTGAAGCTTTCTTT,CASSEGQGATEAFF
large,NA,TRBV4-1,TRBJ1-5,TGCGCCAGCAGCCCGGCGCCGGGACCTTTGGATCATAGCAATCAGCCCCAGCATTTT,CASSPAPGPLDHSNQPQHF
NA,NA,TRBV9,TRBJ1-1,TGTGCCAGCAGGGAGATGAACACTGAAGCTTTCTTT,CASREMNTEAFF
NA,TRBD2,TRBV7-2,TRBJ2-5,TGTGCCAGCAGCCTACTAGCGGGGCAAGAGACCCAGTACTTC,CASSLLAGQETQYF
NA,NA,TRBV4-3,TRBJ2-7,TGCGCCTGCCCTATTGGGGACGAAGAGCAGTACTTC,CACPIGDEEQYF
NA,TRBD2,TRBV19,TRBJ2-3,TGTGCCAGTAGCCTCAGGGCTAGCGGGGCGACAGATACGCAGTATTTT,CASSLRASGATDTQYF